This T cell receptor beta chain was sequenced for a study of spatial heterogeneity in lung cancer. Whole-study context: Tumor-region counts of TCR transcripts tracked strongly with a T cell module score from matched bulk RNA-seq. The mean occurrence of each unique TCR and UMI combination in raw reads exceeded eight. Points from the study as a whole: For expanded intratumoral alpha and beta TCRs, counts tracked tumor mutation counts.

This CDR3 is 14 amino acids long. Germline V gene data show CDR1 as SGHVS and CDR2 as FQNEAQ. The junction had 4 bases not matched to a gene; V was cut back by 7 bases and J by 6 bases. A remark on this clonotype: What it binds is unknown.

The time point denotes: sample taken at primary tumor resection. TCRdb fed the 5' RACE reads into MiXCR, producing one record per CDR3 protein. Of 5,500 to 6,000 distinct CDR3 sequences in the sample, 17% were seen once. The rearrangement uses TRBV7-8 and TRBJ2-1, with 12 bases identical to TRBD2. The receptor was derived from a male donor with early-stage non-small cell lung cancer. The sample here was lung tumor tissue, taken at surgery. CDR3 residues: CASKGLAGLNEQFF. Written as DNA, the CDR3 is TGTGCCAGCAAAGGACTAGCGGGACTCAATGAGCAGTTCTTC. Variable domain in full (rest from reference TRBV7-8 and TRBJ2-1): GAGVSQSPRYKVAKRGQDVALRCDPISGHVSLFWYQQALGQGPEFLTYFQNEAQLDKSGLPSDRFFAERPEGSVSTLKIQRTQQEDSAVYLCASKGLAGLNEQFFGPGTRLTVL.